The T cell receptor beta chain described here comes from a study of blood T cells in healthy people across ages. For the second PCR, which ran for roughly 7 to 11 cycles, a sample-barcoded 5' primer and a J-beta primer mix were used. MiXCR was run by TCRdb on the 5' RACE reads, yielding one entry per CDR3 protein. The table records hundreds of thousands of distinct CDR3 sequences, more than 50% of them present only once. In terms of origin and age, donors were healthy Caucasian individuals from Russia aged about 6 to 90. The CDR3 is 14 amino acids. Germline loops: CDR1 DFQATT, CDR2 SNEGSKA (reference sequence). V lost 0 bases, J lost 11 bases, and 19 bases lay in between.

The source is a middle-aged man in good health. Input material: blood. This chain joins TRBV20-1 and TRBJ2-5, with no clear D. In nucleotides, the CDR3 is TGCAGTGCTAGAGAGCCCGACGGAACCGTAAGGCAGTACTTC. This sequence encodes CSAREPDGTVRQYF.